A single sample gave rise to the 9 T cell receptor beta chains below, sequenced in a study of shared clonotypes between healthy human individuals. Assay: immunoSEQ multiplex PCR; the TCRdb copy retains only in-frame clones and omits some. Found here are about a million clones, 76% of them singletons; the top ten hold over 1.3%. What was sequenced was memory CD4+ T cells sorted from blood. Subset indicated: CD45RA-negative fraction. The receptors here all came from a man aged 18 to 29 in good health.

The J gene is TRBJ1-1, the V gene TRBV28; a possible D gene is TRBD1 (6 bases). Trimming pared 7 bases from V and 6 bases from J, leaving 18 bases between. CDR1 and CDR2 from the germline V gene are MDHEN and SYDVKM. CDR3 size: 14 residues. The CDR3 protein is CASTRTGLVAEAFF. For the CDR3, the DNA is TGTGCCAGCACCAGAACAGGGTTGGTGGCTGAAGCTTTCTTT. Drawing the rest from reference TRBV28 and TRBJ1-1, the complete variable domain is DVKVTQSSRYLVKRTGEKVFLECVQDMDHENMFWYRQDPGLGLRLIYFSYDVKMKEKGDIPEGYSVSREKKERFSLILESASTNQTSMYLCASTRTGLVAEAFFGQGTRLTVV.

This clone was recorded many times. V gene TRBV4-1 combines with J gene TRBJ2-7, with 7 bases that match TRBD2. The V gene's germline CDR1 is MGHRA and CDR2 YSYEKL. CDR3 length: 13 residues. The V gene end was trimmed by 3 bases and the J gene end by 4 bases; junction bases not matched to a gene: 3. CDR3 DNA: TGCGCCAGCAGCCACTTGGGGGGGTACGAGCAGTACTTC. This translates into CASSHLGGYEQYF.

The rearrangement uses TRBV29-1 and TRBJ2-7; 8 nucleotides align to TRBD1. The CDR3 consists of 14 residues. Per the germline V gene, CDR1 is SQVTM and CDR2 is ANQGSEA. V lost 6 bases, J lost 0 bases, and 7 bases stayed unmatched. CDR3 nucleotides: TGCAGCGTCACCTCCGGGACAGGCTCCTACGAGCAGTACTTC. Translated: CSVTSGTGSYEQYF.

To note about this clone: At the DNA level, this CDR3 is encoded by other sequences in the same sample as well. J is TRBJ1-3 and V is TRBV19; D is undetermined. The CDR3 extends over 13 amino acids. Trimming shortened V by 2 bases and J by 2 bases, and 4 bases separated the two germline ends. Germline assignment: CDR1 LNHDA and CDR2 SQIVND (reference sequence). As DNA, the CDR3 is TGTGCCAGTAGTATATCCGCTGGAAACACCATATATTTT. Translating it yields CASSISAGNTIYF.

CDR3 nucleotides: TGTGCCAGCAGTCGGGGACAGAACTATGGCTACACCTTC. It specifies CASSRGQNYGYTF. The genes are TRBV2 and TRBJ1-2; 7 positions agree with TRBD1. The J segment lost 2 bases and the V segment lost 5 bases, leaving 2 bases of the junction unmatched. This CDR3 has 13 residues. Germline lookup yields CDR1 SNHLY and CDR2 FYNNEI.

On this clone: Other DNA sequences from this sample encode an identical CDR3 as well. The genes are TRBV7-2 and TRBJ1-1; a weak D match, TRBD1 (6 bases). CDR1 SGHTA and CDR2 FQGNSA come from the germline V gene. The CDR3 totals 15 residues. Trimming shortened V by 1 base and J by 2 bases, and 11 bases separated the two germline ends. This CDR3 is CASSLGGRGNTEAFF. The CDR3 DNA follows: TGTGCCAGCAGCTTAGGTGGCAGGGGAAACACTGAAGCTTTCTTT.

The chain is built from TRBV19 and TRBJ1-5; D remains ambiguous. In germline, CDR1 is LNHDA, CDR2 SQIVND (reference sequence). There are 14 residues in the CDR3. With 4 bases removed from V and 0 bases from J, the gap between germline ends came to 7 bases. CDR3 residues: CASSTFNSNQPQHF. The CDR3 region has the DNA TGTGCCAGTAGTACATTTAATAGCAATCAGCCCCAGCATTTT.

As DNA, the CDR3 is TGTGCCAGACAGGGAGGGGTTGAAAAACTGTTTTTT. Amino acids: CARQGGVEKLFF. V and J are TRBV19 and TRBJ1-4; perhaps TRBD1 as D (6 bases). Trimming removed 9 bases at V and 7 bases at J, with 12 bases between. Germline V gene lookup returns CDR1 LNHDA and CDR2 SQIVND (reference sequence). The CDR3 is made up of 12 amino acids.

The CDR3 DNA reads as TGTGCCAGCAGTCCCGGACTAGCGGGAGTAAGCGAGCAGTACTTC. Encoded protein: CASSPGLAGVSEQYF. This chain connects TRBV27 to TRBJ2-7; 13 nucleotides match TRBD2. CDR1 and CDR2 (germline): MNHEY, SMNVEV (reference sequence). V dropped 5 bases and J dropped 6; count of bases not matched to a gene: 7. The CDR3 consists of 15 residues.